This T cell receptor (beta chain) was documented in a study of control samples from healthy donors and cancer patients (TCRdb year 2020). V is cut by 3 bases and J by 7 bases, and the space between the germline ends is 4 bases. CDR1 SGHAT and CDR2 FQNNGV are derived from the germline V gene. Including cysteine and phenylalanine, the CDR3 has 12 amino acids. This entry keeps only the CDR3 DNA: 36 bases, framed from base 1. As to this clone: The antigen it binds to is not known. There are no base qualities to consult, and no much larger clone falls within one base.

Library preparation was by the immunoSEQ multiplex PCR assay. Here the immuneACCESS table is served through TCRdb, limited to in-frame sequences with V and J called. Missing clones are a known gap in these copies; in checked studies unresolved V genes cover under half, and the rest lacks a known reason. The sample contains 100,000 to 150,000 clones, around 96% of them found a single time. 3.5% to 4% of the sample is in the top ten clones. The sequence is built from TRBV11-2 and TRBJ1-6, with no reliable assignment of the D segment. The origin of this receptor is a man aged 30 to 39 in good health. Sequenced: blood. The bases read TGTGCCAGCAGCTTCCAGAATTCACCCCTCCACTTT. Its protein is CASSFQNSPLHF.